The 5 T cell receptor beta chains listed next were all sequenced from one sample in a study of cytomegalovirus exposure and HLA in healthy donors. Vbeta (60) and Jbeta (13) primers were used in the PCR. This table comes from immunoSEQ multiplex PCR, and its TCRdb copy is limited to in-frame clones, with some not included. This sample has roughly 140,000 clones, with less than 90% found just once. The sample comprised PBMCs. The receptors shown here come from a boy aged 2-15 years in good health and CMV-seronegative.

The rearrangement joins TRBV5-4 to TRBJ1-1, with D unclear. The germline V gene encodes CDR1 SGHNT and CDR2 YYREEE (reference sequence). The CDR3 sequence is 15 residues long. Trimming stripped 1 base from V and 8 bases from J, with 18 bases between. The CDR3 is CASSLSRISRVEAFF. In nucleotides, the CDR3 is TGTGCCAGCAGCTTGTCTCGTATATCGAGGGTAGAAGCTTTCTTT.

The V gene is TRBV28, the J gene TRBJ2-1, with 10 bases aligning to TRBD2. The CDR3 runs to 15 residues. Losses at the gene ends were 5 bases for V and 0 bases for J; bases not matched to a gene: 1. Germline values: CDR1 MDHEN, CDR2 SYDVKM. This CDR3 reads CASSPSGSSYNEQFF. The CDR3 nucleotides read TGTGCCAGCAGTCCTAGCGGGAGCTCCTACAATGAGCAGTTCTTC.

DNA for the CDR3: TGTGCCAGCAGCCTATCCCGTTGGGACAGGGGGGACACCATATATTTT. The encoded protein is CASSLSRWDRGDTIYF. This chain connects TRBV4-2 to TRBJ1-3, with 11 bases identical to TRBD1. Germline CDR1 is LGHNA and CDR2 is YNFKEQ. CDR3 length: 16 amino acids. The trim removed 4 bases at V and 8 bases at J, leaving 10 bases unmatched.

For the CDR3, the DNA is TGTGCCAGCAGACCGACAGGGTCCCGAAACACCATATATTTT. It codes for CASRPTGSRNTIYF. The chain carries TRBV5-5 and TRBJ1-3; 7 nucleotides line up with TRBD1. The CDR3 length is 14 residues. With 5 bases clipped from V and 5 bases from J, the junction kept 7 bases outside the gene matches. CDR1 SGHKS and CDR2 YYEKEE come from the germline V gene (reference sequence).

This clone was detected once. Here the CDR3 reads CASSPGGSSTDTQYF. For the CDR3, the DNA is TGTGCCAGCTCACCAGGGGGCAGTAGCACAGATACGCAGTATTTT. The chain combines TRBV18 with TRBJ2-3, with D tentatively TRBD1 (6 bases). The CDR3 length is 15 residues. V gave up 2 bases and J gave up 0 bases, with 9 bases separating them. Germline loops: CDR1 KGHSH, CDR2 LQKENI.